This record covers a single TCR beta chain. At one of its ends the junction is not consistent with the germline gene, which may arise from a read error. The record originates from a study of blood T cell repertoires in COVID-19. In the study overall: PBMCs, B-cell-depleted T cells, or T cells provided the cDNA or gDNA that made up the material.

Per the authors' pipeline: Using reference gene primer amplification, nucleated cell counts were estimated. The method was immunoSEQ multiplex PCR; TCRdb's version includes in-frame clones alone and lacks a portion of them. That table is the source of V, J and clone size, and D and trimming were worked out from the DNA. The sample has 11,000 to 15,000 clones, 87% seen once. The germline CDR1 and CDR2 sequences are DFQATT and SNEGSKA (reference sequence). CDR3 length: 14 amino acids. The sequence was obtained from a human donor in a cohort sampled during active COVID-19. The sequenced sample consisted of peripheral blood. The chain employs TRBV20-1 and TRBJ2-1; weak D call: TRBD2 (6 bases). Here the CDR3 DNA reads TGCAGTGCTAGTTCCCAGGAGGGAAGGAATGGGCAGTTCTTC. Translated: CSASSQEGRNGQFF.